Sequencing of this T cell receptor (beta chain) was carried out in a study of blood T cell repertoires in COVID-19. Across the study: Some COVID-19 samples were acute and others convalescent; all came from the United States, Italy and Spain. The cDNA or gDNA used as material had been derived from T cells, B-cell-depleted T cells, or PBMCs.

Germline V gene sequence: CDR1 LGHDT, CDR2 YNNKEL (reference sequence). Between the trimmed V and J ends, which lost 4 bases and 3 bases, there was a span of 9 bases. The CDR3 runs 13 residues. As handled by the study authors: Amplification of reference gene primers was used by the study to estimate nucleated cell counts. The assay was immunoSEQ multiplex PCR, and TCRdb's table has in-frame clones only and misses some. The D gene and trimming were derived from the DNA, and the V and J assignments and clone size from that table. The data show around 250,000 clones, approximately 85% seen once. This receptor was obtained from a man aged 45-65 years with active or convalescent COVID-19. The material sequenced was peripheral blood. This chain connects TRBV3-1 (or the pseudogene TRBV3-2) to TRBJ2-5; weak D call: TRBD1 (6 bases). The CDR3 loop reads CASSRTVKETQYF. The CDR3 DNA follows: TGTGCCAGCAGCCGGACAGTGAAAGAGACCCAGTACTTC.